This is a list of T cell receptor beta chains from one sample in a study of blood T cell repertoires in COVID-19. Libraries were prepared by immunoSEQ multiplex PCR; TCRdb keeps only in-frame clonotypes and omits some of them. The profile shows 65,000 to 75,000 clones, roughly 81% of them singletons. The sequenced material came from peripheral blood. Every receptor here comes from an elderly man with acute or convalescent COVID-19. The CDR3 runs from the conserved cysteine through the conserved F or W. Each record gives: D gene, J gene, CDR3 length, clone size, V gene, CDR3 protein, CDR3 DNA. A D gene is named only where the DNA matches it firmly. Clone size appears in some rows only: once, few, many, or a class for an expanded clone.

>-|TRBJ2-3|14|-|TRBV6-5
CASSRDSARNTQYF
TGTGCCAGCAGTCGGGACTCCGCCCGGAATACGCAGTATTTT
>-|TRBJ1-1|16|-|TRBV18
CASSPAGAVVNTEAFF
TGTGCCAGCTCACCAGCGGGCGCGGTTGTGAACACTGAAGCTTTCTTT
>-|TRBJ2-1|18|-|TRBV11-2
CASSGKLVALSSYNEQFF
TGTGCCAGCAGCGGAAAACTAGTCGCACTGAGCTCCTACAATGAGCAGTTCTTC
>-|TRBJ2-5|13|-|TRBV7-2
CASSLGHQETQYF
TGTGCCAGCAGCTTAGGGCACCAAGAGACCCAGTACTTC
>TRBD1|TRBJ2-3|20|-|TRBV19
CASSMVPAIGTGRGTDTQYF
TGTGCCAGTAGTATGGTCCCCGCAATTGGGACAGGGAGGGGCACAGATACGCAGTATTTT
>-|TRBJ2-3|15|-|TRBV2
CASSDLGGVTDTQYF
TGTGCCAGCAGTGATCTTGGCGGGGTGACAGATACGCAGTATTTT
>TRBD1|TRBJ1-1|16|-|TRBV5-1
CASSSGQGQGYTEAFF
TGCGCCAGCAGCTCCGGACAGGGACAGGGGTACACTGAAGCTTTCTTT
>TRBD1|TRBJ2-7|15|-|TRBV4-2
CASSQEPGQTYEQYF
TGTGCCAGCAGCCAGGAGCCGGGACAGACCTACGAGCAGTACTTC
>TRBD1|TRBJ2-2|18|-|TRBV24-1
CATSSFRQGSGRTGELFF
TGTGCCACCAGTTCTTTTAGACAGGGGTCGGGTCGCACCGGGGAGCTGTTTTTT
>TRBD1|TRBJ1-2|15|once|TRBV7-9
CASSVDRGLIYGYTF
TGTGCCAGCAGCGTTGACAGGGGGCTTATCTATGGCTACACCTTC
>-|TRBJ2-5|15|-|TRBV7-8
CASSLGMALQETQYF
TGTGCCAGCAGCTTAGGTATGGCCCTCCAAGAGACCCAGTACTTC
>TRBD1|TRBJ1-1|14|-|TRBV6-2/TRBV6-3
CASSYSRGQSEAFF
TGTGCCAGCAGTTACAGCAGGGGGCAATCTGAAGCTTTCTTT
>-|TRBJ1-6|16|-|TRBV9
CASSVGQSSYNSPLHF
TGTGCCAGCAGCGTAGGACAGAGCTCCTATAATTCACCCCTCCACTTT
>-|TRBJ1-1|14|few|TRBV15
CATSVGRGNTEAFF
TGTGCCACCAGCGTCGGGAGGGGGAACACTGAAGCTTTCTTT
>TRBD1|TRBJ1-5|13|-|TRBV4-1
CASRGTENQPQHF
TGCGCCAGCAGAGGGACAGAAAATCAGCCCCAGCATTTT
>TRBD1|TRBJ1-1|13|-|TRBV30
CAWTGQGNTEAFF
TGTGCCTGGACGGGACAGGGCAACACTGAAGCTTTCTTT
>-|TRBJ1-2|13|-|TRBV6-1
CASSEVRGGGYTF
TGTGCCAGCAGTGAAGTGAGGGGAGGAGGCTACACCTTC
>TRBD2|TRBJ2-3|16|-|TRBV7-2
CASSPGLAGGGDTQYF
TGTGCCAGCAGCCCGGGACTAGCGGGGGGCGGGGATACGCAGTATTTT